The 21 T cell receptor beta chains given below trace back to one sample, sequenced in a study of shared clonotypes between healthy human individuals (dated by TCRdb to the early 2020s). The library was made by the immunoSEQ multiplex PCR assay. The clones in this table, taken by TCRdb from immuneACCESS, are in-frame only. Not every clone is retained; where verified, under half of the shortfall comes from an unresolved V gene, and the cause of the rest is unknown. This sample is represented by 2 million to 2.5 million clones; nearly 97% of them were singletons. The top ten hold around 0.13% of the sample. Sample: naive CD4+ T cells sorted from blood. The cell subset or site label for this specimen denotes: CD45RA+ positively selected. The receptors originated from a young man in good health.

This clone is a singleton in its sample. V gene TRBV29-1 combines with J gene TRBJ2-7; D gene ambiguous. CDR1 is SQVTM, CDR2 ANQGSEA, per germline. The CDR3 has 13 amino acids. Trimming took off 4 bases at V and 2 bases at J, with 12 bases between the two ends. The CDR3 region is CSVALKRPYEQYF. For the CDR3, the DNA is TGCAGCGTTGCGCTCAAGCGCCCCTACGAGCAGTACTTC.

Written as DNA, the CDR3 is TGTGCTAGTGGTTCGTCTCTAGCGGGAGTGGGTACGGATACGCAGTATTTT. Translated, it gives CASGSSLAGVGTDTQYF. The chain recombines TRBV12-5 with TRBJ2-3; 10 positions agree with TRBD2. V lost 4 bases, J lost 6 bases, and 13 bases stayed unmatched. The CDR3 spans 17 residues. The germline CDR1 and CDR2 sequences are LGHNT and FRNRAP.

The V and J genes are TRBV27 and TRBJ2-1, with a tentative D call TRBD1 (6 bases). CDR1 is MNHEY and CDR2 is SMNVEV in the germline V gene (reference sequence). This CDR3 region has 16 residues. V was cut by 2 bases and J by 0 bases, with 11 bases left in between. The CDR3 region has the DNA TGTGCCAGCAGTTTAATTGGACAGAGCTCCTACAATGAGCAGTTCTTC. Its protein product is CASSLIGQSSYNEQFF.

The gene calls are TRBV5-1 and TRBJ2-7; 12 nucleotides align to TRBD2. CDR3 length: 16 amino acids. Germline V gene lookup returns CDR1 SGHRS and CDR2 YFSETQ. The V gene end was trimmed by 6 bases and the J gene end by 6 bases; junction bases not matched to a gene: 13. The CDR3 here is CASTRTSGAIIPEQYF. DNA for the CDR3: TGCGCCAGCACCCGGACTAGCGGGGCTATCATTCCCGAGCAGTACTTC.

The V and J genes are TRBV7-2 and TRBJ2-5, with 10 bases aligning to TRBD2. Unmatched junction bases numbered 8, after V lost 1 base and J lost 9 bases. The CDR3 covers 15 residues. Looked up from germline, CDR1 is SGHTA and CDR2 is FQGNSA. CDR3: CASSLVRLAGAPQYF. CDR3 bases: TGTGCCAGCAGCTTAGTAAGGCTAGCGGGAGCCCCCCAGTACTTC.

V usage is TRBV10-3 and J usage is TRBJ1-1, with 7 bases that match TRBD1. In germline, CDR1 is ENHRY, CDR2 SYGVKD. The junction had 6 bases not matched to a gene; V was cut back by 5 bases and J by 3 bases. The CDR3 length is 14 residues. The CDR3 is CAISPTGSDTEAFF. The CDR3 DNA reads as TGTGCCATCAGTCCGACAGGGTCGGACACTGAAGCTTTCTTT.

This chain links TRBV6-5 with TRBJ2-2; D may be TRBD2 (7 bases). CDR3 length: 15 residues. V lost 7 bases and J 4 bases, leaving 16 bases between the germline ends. In germline, CDR1 is MNHEY, CDR2 SVGAGI. CDR3 in amino acids: CASISGGRGTGELFF. The CDR3 DNA reads as TGTGCCAGCATTTCGGGGGGCCGGGGCACCGGGGAGCTGTTTTTT.

The chain carries TRBV7-6 and TRBJ1-5; 8 bases agree with TRBD1. There are 14 residues in the CDR3. The ends lost 4 bases at V and 7 bases at J; junction bases unmatched: 6. The V gene's germline CDR1 is SGHVS and CDR2 FNYEAQ. The CDR3 spells CASSSTQGGQPQHF. The CDR3 nucleotides read TGTGCCAGCAGCTCCACACAGGGGGGGCAGCCCCAGCATTTT.

The gene calls are TRBV6-1 and TRBJ2-3; D not certain. The CDR3 is 15 residues long. The germline V and J ends were trimmed by 3 bases and 2 bases, with 12 bases remaining between them. Per germline, CDR1 MNHNS and CDR2 SASEGT. CDR3 coding DNA: TGTGCCAGCAGTGATTTCTGGGGAAACACAGATACGCAGTATTTT. Amino acids: CASSDFWGNTDTQYF.

The chain combines TRBV13 with TRBJ1-1, with 8 bases aligning to TRBD1. CDR1 and CDR2 (germline): PRHDT, FYEKMQ (reference sequence). V trimming: 2 bases; J trimming: 6 bases; junction bases outside the gene matches: 17. The CDR3 covers 18 residues. In DNA form, the CDR3 reads TGTGCCAGCAGCTTACGTCCCAGGGGGCACCCCAGGAGCCCTGAAGCTTTCTTT. Its protein product is CASSLRPRGHPRSPEAFF.

Concerning this clone itself: At the DNA level, this CDR3 is encoded by other sequences in the same sample as well. The rearrangement joins TRBV19 to TRBJ2-7, with TRBD1 identical over 9 bases. V was clipped by 5 bases and J by 4 bases; unmatched bases: 6. The CDR3 sequence is 14 residues long. The V gene's germline CDR1 is LNHDA and CDR2 SQIVND (reference sequence). The CDR3 is CASSSPGQGYEQYF. CDR3 DNA sequence: TGTGCCAGTAGTTCCCCCGGACAGGGGTACGAGCAGTACTTC. The whole variable domain, remainder taken from reference TRBV19 and TRBJ2-7, is DGGITQSPKYLFRKEGQNVTLSCEQNLNHDAMYWYRQDPGQGLRLIYYSQIVNDFQKGDIAEGYSVSREKKESFPLTVTSAQKNPTAFYLCASSSPGQGYEQYFGPGTRLTVT.

The chain is built from TRBV5-1 and TRBJ2-3, with D possibly being TRBD1 (6 bases). The CDR3 has 15 amino acids. V was cut by 3 bases and J by 1 base, with 12 bases left in between. Germline loops: CDR1 SGHRS, CDR2 YFSETQ. CDR3 sequence: CASSSGQFRTDTQYF. The CDR3 coding sequence is TGCGCCAGCAGCTCTGGACAGTTCCGCACAGATACGCAGTATTTT.

The rearrangement uses TRBV7-2 and TRBJ1-2; TRBD1 matches 7 bases. CDR1 is SGHTA and CDR2 is FQGNSA in the germline V gene. V trimming: 4 bases; J trimming: 4 bases; junction bases outside the gene matches: 6. The CDR3 runs 14 residues. The CDR3 DNA follows: TGTGCCAGCAGCTCTGACAGGGTTGGCTATGGCTACACCTTC. Translation: CASSSDRVGYGYTF.

The chain recombines TRBV2 with TRBJ2-3; 8 bases line up with TRBD2. Germline trimming cut 7 bases from V and 2 bases from J; bases unmatched to any gene: 5. The CDR3 is 14 amino acids. Germline V lookup: CDR1 SNHLY, CDR2 FYNNEI. CDR3 amino acids: CASTSGGATDTQYF. The CDR3 DNA follows: TGTGCCAGCACCTCCGGGGGGGCCACAGATACGCAGTATTTT.

The chain combines TRBV7-2 with TRBJ1-6, with TRBD1 matching 7 bases. CDR1 SGHTA and CDR2 FQGNSA come from the germline V gene. The junction had 8 bases not matched to a gene; V was cut back by 1 base and J by 5 bases. This CDR3 is built from 17 residues. CDR3 DNA sequence: TGTGCCAGCAGCTTAGGACAGGGCGGGCGTAATAATTCACCCCTCCACTTT. It encodes CASSLGQGGRNNSPLHF.

The chain employs TRBV6-5 and TRBJ1-6; D is uncertain. Trimming took 4 bases from V and 7 from J, leaving 11 bases between them. Germline-derived CDR1 and CDR2 are MNHEY and SVGAGI. The CDR3 covers 14 residues. CDR3 region: CASSSEGLNSPLHF. The CDR3 bases are TGTGCCAGCAGTTCCGAAGGGTTGAATTCACCCCTCCACTTT.

The J gene is TRBJ1-2, the V gene TRBV6-1; 7 bases match TRBD1. Unmatched junction bases numbered 12, after V lost 6 bases and J lost 5 bases. Germline-derived CDR1 and CDR2 are MNHNS and SASEGT. There are 15 residues in the CDR3. CDR3 amino acids: CASSIVKSGGYGYTF. As DNA, the CDR3 is TGTGCCAGCAGCATTGTTAAGTCAGGGGGATATGGCTACACCTTC.

The genes are TRBV6-1 and TRBJ2-7; D is perhaps TRBD2 (6 bases). CDR1 MNHNS and CDR2 SASEGT come from the germline V gene. V lost 2 bases and J 5 bases, leaving 19 bases between the germline ends. The CDR3 sequence is 16 residues long. Written as DNA, the CDR3 is TGTGCCAGCAGTGAAACTCCGGGGGTTCGATGGGACGAGCAGTACTTC. It codes for CASSETPGVRWDEQYF.

This sequence joins TRBV7-8 and TRBJ2-1; D unclear. CDR1 and CDR2 from the germline V gene are SGHVS and FQNEAQ. V gave up 2 bases and J gave up 2 bases, with 10 bases separating them. The CDR3 extends over 15 amino acids. The CDR3 DNA reads TGTGCCAGCAGCTTATCCCCAAGACCCTACAATGAGCAGTTCTTC. This codes for CASSLSPRPYNEQFF.

The chain is built from TRBV10-1 and TRBJ2-5; D is undetermined. Between the trimmed V and J ends, which lost 0 bases and 7 bases, there was a span of 9 bases. This CDR3 contains 13 residues. CDR1 and CDR2 from the germline V gene are WNHNN and SYGVQD (reference sequence). The CDR3 region has the DNA TGCGCCAGCAGTGAGTCGCCTAGTGCGACCCAGTACTTC. The encoded protein is CASSESPSATQYF.

Worth noting for this clone: At the DNA level, this CDR3 is encoded by other sequences in the same sample as well. V and J are TRBV18 and TRBJ2-7; D not certain. Trimming pared 3 bases from V and 0 bases from J, leaving 6 bases between. The CDR3 is 13 residues long. Per germline, CDR1 KGHSH and CDR2 LQKENI. CDR3 bases: TGTGCCAGCTCACCGACGTTCTCCTACGAGCAGTACTTC. It is translated as CASSPTFSYEQYF.